The rows below give T cell receptor beta chains drawn from one sample of a study of T cell changes during pregnancy in multiple sclerosis. Only in-frame clones appear in the TCRdb table, and some are missing; sequencing was by immunoSEQ multiplex PCR. This table has about 42,000 clones, 95% to 97% appearing once. The source was peripheral blood, collected in the second trimester of pregnancy. The source is a female donor with multiple sclerosis, enrolled in a pregnancy study. The CDR3 runs from the conserved cysteine through the conserved F or W. A D gene is named only where the DNA matches it firmly. Clone size appears in some rows only: once, few, many, or a class for an expanded clone.

V	J	D	size	CDR3	DNA
TRBV19	TRBJ1-3	NA	NA	CASSKTGFSGNTIYF	TGTGCCAGTAGTAAGACAGGTTTCTCTGGAAACACCATATATTTT
TRBV27	TRBJ2-3	TRBD2	NA	CASRREGLAGSTDTQYF	TGTGCCAGCAGACGTGAGGGACTAGCTGGTAGCACAGATACGCAGTATTTT
TRBV27	TRBJ2-1	TRBD2	NA	CASSLGLAGVVEQFF	TGTGCCAGCAGTCTGGGACTAGCGGGAGTGGTTGAGCAGTTCTTC
TRBV11-2	TRBJ1-2	NA	NA	CASSLDRAYGYTF	TGTGCCAGCAGCTTAGACAGGGCCTATGGCTACACCTTC
TRBV18	TRBJ1-2	NA	NA	CASSPLGAGRGGYTF	TGTGCCAGCTCACCACTTGGGGCAGGAAGAGGTGGCTACACCTTC
TRBV28	TRBJ2-3	TRBD2	NA	CASSGVGGFTDTQYF	TGTGCCAGCAGTGGGGTGGGGGGGTTCACAGATACGCAGTATTTT
TRBV2	TRBJ2-5	TRBD1	NA	CASPGQVGETQYF	TGTGCCTCCCCCGGACAGGTCGGAGAGACCCAGTACTTC
TRBV5-1	TRBJ2-7	TRBD2	NA	CASSAASSGVYEQYF	TGCGCCAGCAGCGCTGCCTCTAGCGGGGTGTACGAGCAGTACTTC
TRBV28	TRBJ1-5	NA	NA	CASIWGDSNQPQHF	TGTGCCAGCATCTGGGGGGATAGCAATCAGCCCCAGCATTTT
TRBV6-5	TRBJ2-7	TRBD2	NA	CASSLSGGIYEQYF	TGTGCCAGCAGCCTGAGCGGGGGGATCTACGAGCAGTACTTC
TRBV5-1	TRBJ2-5	TRBD1	NA	CASSLVPDRGEETQYF	TGCGCCAGCAGCTTGGTCCCCGACAGGGGCGAAGAGACCCAGTACTTC
TRBV5-4	TRBJ2-1	TRBD1	NA	CASSLGDRDSNEQFF	TGTGCCAGCAGCTTAGGGGACAGAGATTCCAATGAGCAGTTCTTC
TRBV11-3	TRBJ2-3	NA	NA	CASSLAAGFGDTQYF	TGTGCCAGCAGCTTAGCGGCAGGGTTCGGAGATACGCAGTATTTT
TRBV5-1	TRBJ1-1	NA	NA	CASSLEAGEWTEAFF	TGCGCCAGCAGCTTGGAGGCCGGGGAATGGACTGAAGCTTTCTTT
TRBV7-3	TRBJ1-1	NA	NA	CASSFRENTEAFF	TGTGCCAGCAGCTTCAGGGAGAACACTGAAGCTTTCTTT
TRBV9	TRBJ1-6	NA	few	CASSSTGTDNSPLHF	TGTGCCAGCAGCTCTACAGGGACCGATAATTCACCCCTCCACTTT
TRBV7-9	TRBJ2-3	NA	NA	CASSSIVGLNLPSKDTQYF	TGTGCCAGCAGCTCTATTGTGGGACTGAATCTCCCCAGCAAGGATACGCAGTATTTT
TRBV2	TRBJ1-5	TRBD1	NA	CASSLGQGDVLNQPQHF	TGTGCCAGCAGCCTGGGACAGGGGGATGTATTGAATCAGCCCCAGCATTTT
TRBV5-4	TRBJ2-5	TRBD2	NA	CAFSGGPQETQYF	TGTGCCTTTAGCGGGGGGCCTCAAGAGACCCAGTACTTC
TRBV9	TRBJ1-5	NA	NA	CASSRDTNQPQHF	TGTGCCAGCAGTCGGGACACCAATCAGCCCCAGCATTTT
TRBV2	TRBJ1-1	NA	NA	CASTPGSNTEAFF	TGTGCCAGCACTCCAGGGTCGAACACTGAAGCTTTCTTT
TRBV6-6	TRBJ1-5	NA	NA	CASSLGGAKGQPQHF	TGTGCCAGCAGTCTCGGAGGGGCGAAGGGTCAGCCCCAGCATTTT
TRBV5-1	TRBJ1-2	TRBD1	NA	CASSQDRAFYGYTF	TGCGCCAGCAGTCAGGACAGGGCGTTCTATGGCTACACCTTC
TRBV5-1	TRBJ2-1	TRBD2	NA	CASTPGLAGGVIRQFF	TGCGCCAGTACACCGGGACTAGCGGGGGGAGTTATCCGGCAGTTCTTC
TRBV27	TRBJ2-7	TRBD1	NA	CASSRDSSYEQYF	TGTGCCAGCAGCCGGGACAGCTCCTACGAGCAGTACTTC
TRBV27	TRBJ2-1	NA	NA	CASSKPGGLRYNEQFF	TGTGCCAGCAGTAAACCAGGGGGACTGAGGTACAATGAGCAGTTCTTC
TRBV28	TRBJ2-2	TRBD2	NA	CASSSGRAGAGELFF	TGTGCCAGCTCTAGCGGGAGGGCCGGGGCCGGGGAGCTGTTTTTT
TRBV10-3	TRBJ1-1	NA	NA	CAISAVAGALNTEAFF	TGTGCCATCAGTGCTGTGGCAGGGGCGTTGAACACTGAAGCTTTCTTT
TRBV7-9	TRBJ1-4	TRBD1	NA	CASSLGQGGSEKLFF	TGTGCCAGCAGCTTAGGACAGGGGGGTAGCGAAAAACTGTTTTTT
TRBV10-2	TRBJ2-3	TRBD2	NA	CASSESGGGREGGTDTQYF	TGCGCCAGCAGTGAGTCGGGAGGGGGGCGGGAGGGGGGCACAGATACGCAGTATTTT
TRBV2	TRBJ2-5	NA	NA	CASMFIPVQETQYF	TGTGCCAGCATGTTTATCCCCGTACAAGAGACCCAGTACTTC
TRBV6-5	TRBJ2-7	TRBD2	NA	CASSYSGLESYEQYF	TGTGCCAGCAGTTACTCCGGACTAGAGTCCTACGAGCAGTACTTC
TRBV27	TRBJ1-1	NA	NA	CASSSRTGGRGEAFF	TGTGCCAGCAGTTCCCGCACGGGGGGGAGGGGTGAAGCTTTCTTT
TRBV2	TRBJ2-2	NA	NA	CASSERLDTGELFF	TGTGCCAGCAGTGAACGGTTGGACACCGGGGAGCTGTTTTTT
TRBV6-6	TRBJ2-2	TRBD2	NA	CASSLSGTGELFF	TGTGCCAGCAGTCTTAGCGGGACCGGGGAGCTGTTTTTT
TRBV7-9	TRBJ1-1	NA	NA	CASRTPGQNTEAFF	TGTGCCAGCAGAACGCCGGGACAGAACACTGAAGCTTTCTTT
TRBV18	TRBJ2-3	NA	NA	CASSPRTGTDTQYF	TGTGCCAGCTCACCACGGACAGGCACAGATACGCAGTATTTT
TRBV28	TRBJ1-5	NA	NA	CASSLVGVNQPQHF	TGTGCCAGCAGTTTAGTAGGGGTAAATCAGCCCCAGCATTTT
TRBV10-3	TRBJ1-5	TRBD1	NA	CAISDRDRDTSNQPQHF	TGTGCCATCAGCGACCGGGACAGAGATACTAGCAATCAGCCCCAGCATTTT
TRBV7-8	TRBJ2-1	TRBD1	NA	CASSPTPGQGWEQFF	TGTGCCAGCAGTCCCACACCTGGACAGGGGTGGGAGCAGTTCTTC
TRBV4-2	TRBJ1-2	NA	NA	CASSPGQSNYGYTF	TGTGCCAGCAGCCCCGGACAGTCTAACTATGGCTACACCTTC
TRBV6-5	TRBJ2-7	NA	NA	CASSPQGGSSYEQYF	TGTGCCAGCAGCCCTCAGGGGGGATCTTCCTACGAGCAGTACTTC
TRBV2	TRBJ2-1	TRBD2	NA	CASSDRSSGGKVNEQFF	TGTGCCAGCAGTGACCGATCTAGCGGGGGGAAGGTCAATGAGCAGTTCTTC
TRBV5-1	TRBJ2-1	TRBD2	NA	CASSLGREGMEQFF	TGCGCCAGCAGCTTGGGACGGGAGGGGATGGAGCAGTTCTTC
TRBV21-1	TRBJ1-2	NA	few	CAQKLANYGYTF	TGTGCCCAGAAGTTGGCTAACTATGGCTACACCTTC
TRBV5-4	TRBJ2-7	NA	NA	CASRGPRDSSYEQYF	TGTGCCAGCAGAGGGCCTCGAGACAGCTCCTACGAGCAGTACTTC
TRBV29-1	TRBJ2-4	TRBD1	NA	CSALGQGGNIQYF	TGCAGCGCATTGGGACAGGGGGGAAACATTCAGTACTTC
TRBV4-2	TRBJ2-7	TRBD1	NA	CASSQEKTGGTYEQYF	TGTGCCAGCAGCCAAGAAAAAACAGGGGGAACCTACGAGCAGTACTTC
TRBV7-3	TRBJ2-1	TRBD2	NA	CASSSTLDWGSGYNEQFF	TGTGCCAGCAGCTCGACCTTGGACTGGGGTAGCGGGTACAATGAGCAGTTCTTC
TRBV5-1	TRBJ2-1	NA	few	CASSLTGFLNEQFF	TGCGCCAGCAGCTTGACAGGGTTCCTGAATGAGCAGTTCTTC
TRBV9	TRBJ2-7	TRBD2	NA	CASSPLLAGGQEQYF	TGTGCCAGCAGCCCCCTACTAGCGGGGGGGCAAGAGCAGTACTTC
TRBV5-1	TRBJ2-4	TRBD1	few	CASSSTGGAKNIQYF	TGCGCCAGCAGCTCGACAGGGGGTGCCAAAAACATTCAGTACTTC
TRBV6-1	TRBJ2-5	TRBD2	few	CASSGGLAGLQETQYF	TGTGCCAGCAGTGGGGGACTAGCGGGCCTCCAAGAGACCCAGTACTTC
TRBV5-5	TRBJ1-2	TRBD1	NA	CASSWTGDSYTF	TGTGCCAGCAGCTGGACAGGTGATAGCTACACCTTC
TRBV7-2	TRBJ1-1	NA	once	CASSLALRGNTEAFF	TGTGCCAGCAGCTTAGCCCTACGGGGGAACACTGAAGCTTTCTTT
TRBV10-3	TRBJ2-2	NA	NA	CAISPGQGTGELFF	TGTGCCATCAGCCCGGGACAAGGAACCGGGGAGCTGTTTTTT
TRBV7-8	TRBJ2-1	TRBD2	NA	CASSFWTSGGADNEQFF	TGTGCCAGCAGCTTTTGGACTAGCGGGGGGGCCGATAATGAGCAGTTCTTC
TRBV18	TRBJ2-7	TRBD1	NA	CASSLPGTGMYEQYF	TGTGCCAGCTCACTCCCGGGGACAGGGATGTACGAGCAGTACTTC
TRBV7-6	TRBJ2-1	TRBD2	NA	CASTKGSGGVLHNEQFF	TGTGCCAGCACCAAGGGCAGCGGGGGGGTCCTTCACAATGAGCAGTTCTTC